This TCR beta chain comes out of a study of T cells in Graves' hyperthyroidism and ophthalmopathy (dated by TCRdb to between 2018 and 2021). A note on the overall study: Peripheral blood was sampled at the time of initial diagnosis, prior to any treatment. To identify distinguishing TCR V-J signatures, a discovery cohort of about 100 patients was used, comprising fewer than 45 with Graves' ophthalmopathy and around 57 with stable Graves' hyperthyroidism. Whether ophthalmopathy could be predicted prospectively was tested in an independent validation cohort made up of about 18 hyperthyroidism patients plus 17 patients who later progressed to ophthalmopathy. The 75 to 100 discovery patients were randomly split 7:3 into training and test sets. The study also compared thyroid tissue and blood T-cell repertoires from over 5 Graves' hyperthyroidism patients. Following sampling, methimazole starting at 30 mg daily was given to hyperthyroidism patients, and high-dose intravenous methylprednisolone was given to ophthalmopathy patients. TCR Vbeta CDR3 sequencing of some 140 peripheral blood samples (roughly 43 ophthalmopathy, 75 to 80 hyperthyroidism and approximately 17 progressor patients) is reported in the paper.

Broad study findings and their caveats: Sample size was not statistically predetermined, and investigators were not blinded to group allocation. In validation, the model predicted progression to ophthalmopathy a median of approximately 6.6 months before onset, with around 70% sensitivity and roughly 72% specificity. Blood samples also contained most of the expanded thyroid clonotypes (frequency above 0.001), which suggests that blood repertoires may reflect thyroid immune responses. A model built on a 13 V-J signature distinguished ophthalmopathy from stable hyperthyroidism, reaching 87.88% sensitivity and 81% to 83% specificity in cross-validation and 80%/75% in testing.

This clonotype was seen many times. Its antigen target is currently unknown. No base quality information exists; no much larger clone differs at one position. The CDR3 starts with the cysteine, ends with the phenylalanine, and has 14 residues. Of all the DNA, just the CDR3 is kept, 42 bases in frame from base 1. CDR1 SGHDT and CDR2 YYEEEE were looked up in the germline V gene. The trim is 6 bases for V and 7 bases for J, with a gap of 17 bases between the germline ends. The TCR beta CDR3 regions were amplified from the RNA transcripts. The first round of RT-PCR for the TCR CDR3 was performed with the HTBI primer set and the Qiagen OneStep RT-PCR kit. A second multiplex PCR round built the libraries, followed by size selection and purification. Libraries were sequenced paired-end with 100 bp reads on an Illumina HiSeq2000. As for the authors' bioinformatics: SOAPnuke was used to process the raw data, removing reads that contained adapters or uncalled bases, had a mean Phred below 15, or lacked an exact match to the constant primer or identifier. High-quality paired reads were merged with COPE v1.2.5, and unique nucleotide sequences were defined as clonotypes. MiTCR v1.1 was used to align the clonotypes against IMGT TRBV, TRBD and TRBJ reference segments. Analysis was restricted to V-J combinations with a frequency above 0.0001, which covered over 98% of repertoires. A TCS score was defined as the ratio of F50 (clonal expansion) to E x V (chaos), with BLOSUM62-based TCRdist applied between CDR3 peptides within each V-J. Welch's t-statistics and random forest reduced approximately 520 V-J features to under 15, which were used in a naive Bayes classifier (R e1071). The public reads were reprocessed in TCRdb via fastp at Q25 and MiXCR, keeping in-frame beta chains. One record per CDR3 amino acid sequence lists the most common genes and DNA. These V and J calls originate from TCRdb's pipeline instead of the authors' own analysis. The sample profile shows a few hundred thousand distinct CDR3 sequences; 18% of them were found once. The ten biggest clones cover about 49% of the sample.

Graves' hyperthyroidism was defined as stable when no progression to ophthalmopathy occurred over 18 months of follow-up. Hyperthyroidism patients were aged 18 to 65 years and newly diagnosed, with disease duration of less than 2 months. Exclusion was applied to patients with uncontrolled infections, other autoimmune diseases, pregnancy or lactation. Clinical symptoms, serum thyroxine and TRAb, thyroid ultrasound, and orbital computed tomography formed the basis for the diagnoses. Ficoll-Paque density gradient centrifugation was used to isolate PBMCs from around 10 ml of fresh peripheral blood. Total RNA was extracted using Trizol reagent, and RNA quality was assessed on an Agilent 2100 Bioanalyzer.

The clonotype comes from a woman in her forties or fifties with Graves' hyperthyroidism. The sample was blood. The V and J genes are TRBV5-6 and TRBJ1-5, and perhaps TRBD1 as D gene, on 6 matching bases. The CDR3 region reads CASTIQGRRQPQHF. DNA sequence: TGTGCCAGCACCATACAGGGAAGGAGGCAGCCCCAGCATTTT. Beyond the CDR3, the reference TRBV5-6 and TRBJ1-5 genes provide the residues; the full variable domain reads: DAGVTQSPTHLIKTRGQQVTLRCSPKSGHDTVSWYQQALGQGPQFIFQYYEEEERQRGNFPDRFSGHQFPNYSSELNVNALLLGDSALYLCASTIQGRRQPQHFGDGTRLSIL.